This TCR beta chain was sequenced during a study of spatial heterogeneity in lung cancer. The time point denotes: sample taken at primary tumor resection. No cells were sorted before sequencing. The whole RNA sequenced was extracted from tumor, nontumor lung or frozen PBMC. TCRdb fed the 5' RACE reads into MiXCR, producing one record per CDR3 protein. The sample yields tens of thousands of distinct CDR3 sequences, 5.8% seen once. This clonotype was recorded many times. Germline V lookup: CDR1 SGHRS, CDR2 YFSETQ. The V and J ends lost 0 bases and 3 bases respectively, with 12 bases between them. The CDR3 is 15 amino acids.

The V and J genes are TRBV5-1 and TRBJ2-5, with a possible D match to TRBD2 (6 bases). The clonotype comes from a male donor with early-stage non-small cell lung cancer. Sample: PBMCs, taken at surgery. The DNA for the CDR3 is TGCGCCAGCAGCTTGGCAGGCGGGGAAGAAGAGACCCAGTACTTC. Residues: CASSLAGGEEETQYF.